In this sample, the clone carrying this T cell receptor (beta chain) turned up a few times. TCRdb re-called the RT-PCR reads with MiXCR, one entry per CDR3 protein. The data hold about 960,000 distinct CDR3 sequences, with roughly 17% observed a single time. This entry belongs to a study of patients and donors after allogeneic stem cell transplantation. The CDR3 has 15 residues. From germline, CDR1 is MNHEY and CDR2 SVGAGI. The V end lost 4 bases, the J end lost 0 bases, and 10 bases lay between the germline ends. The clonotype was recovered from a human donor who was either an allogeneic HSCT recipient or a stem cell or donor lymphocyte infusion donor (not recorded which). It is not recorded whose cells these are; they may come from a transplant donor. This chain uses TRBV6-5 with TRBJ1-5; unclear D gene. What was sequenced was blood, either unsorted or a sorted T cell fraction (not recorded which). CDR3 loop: CASSLSKYSNQPQHF. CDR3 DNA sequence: TGTGCCAGCAGTTTATCTAAATATAGCAATCAGCCCCAGCATTTT.